The TCR beta chain described here comes from a study of cytomegalovirus exposure and HLA in healthy donors (dated by TCRdb to 2016 to 2017). Some background on the complete study: An earlier analysis of roughly 500 of the donors reported 276 Gb of sequence data and around 110 million unique TCR beta sequences obtained from around 190 million T cells. An early release that covered fewer than 800 HLA-typed donors contained about 290 gigabases of sequencing data and tens of millions of unique TCR sequences. Of the roughly 410 genotyped donors, approximately 80% were placed in the genetic ancestry cluster associated with self-reported Caucasian donors. The study aimed to test whether signatures of past pathogen exposure could be identified by cataloging public T cell receptors. The T cell repertoires of under 750 subjects were profiled by immunosequencing and related to cytomegalovirus serostatus. Along with the approximately 700-subject first cohort, a separate validation cohort of over 90 different subjects was used. High-throughput TCR immunosequencing, statistical association of individual TCRs with disease status, and machine learning were combined to predict cytomegalovirus infection status. In a later analysis, previously published TCR beta repertoires from 666 donors were re-analyzed and high-resolution HLA genotyping was added so that TCR occurrence patterns could be studied. Rather than drawing on any new phenotypic data, the later analysis identified candidate immune exposures from TCR beta sequences and the way those sequences occurred across donors. An earlier analysis of 587 of the donors applied high-throughput TCR beta sequencing to assess whether each TCR beta V gene segment acted as functional or pseudogenic. Donor age, sex, ethnicity and CMV serostatus were compiled alongside the repertoire data. Genome-wide SNP genotypes for about 65% of the roughly 700 donors were used in a later genetic analysis, which treated that subset as a discovery cohort. All discovery cohort repertoires had been generated using a single sequencing platform. Class I and class II HLA loci were covered by the typing at four-digit resolution. The number of donors typed differed by locus, with roughly 620-640 for A, B, C, DRB1 and DQB1, around 500 for DQA1, about 610 for DPA1, and around 430 for DPB1. About 5 DR-DQ haplotypes were handled as single units for association and clustering, since linkage in the cohort was strong. On average, around 230,000 unique TCR beta nucleotide sequences were sequenced per donor among 398 genotyped donors of the cohort, with approximately 18% of those sequences being non-productive. General findings and caveats noted by the study authors: Assigning TCR associations to individual alleles was difficult when HLA alleles, especially DR and DQ, strongly co-occurred. Compared with equally common non-associated chains, HLA-associated TCR beta chains in a later analysis were more clonally expanded and had lower generation probabilities. Across donors, most TCR sequences were observed very rarely, whereas some public TCRs were present in many individuals. The only immune exposure information available for the cohort was CMV serostatus. At a false discovery rate of 0.05, a later analysis linked about 17,000 TCR beta sequences to specific HLA alleles. According to the authors, the approach could potentially be generalized to other disease states and immunological phenotypes. Because the 87-base-pair reads could not distinguish some IMGT-functional V segments, including TRBV6-2 and TRBV6-3, those segments were excluded. In vitro tests confirmed that a few of the cytomegalovirus-associated TCR beta chains recognize cytomegalovirus antigens. Correlated functional status among segregating V segments might reflect linkage disequilibrium, but an unknown experimental factor could not be ruled out. A further reported finding was that TCR beta sequences accurately predicted the HLA-A and HLA-B alleles for most subjects in the first cohort. A later genetic analysis associated a missense DCLRE1C variant with V-gene and J-gene trimming of TCR beta chains, and an independent cohort replicated the association. According to a later genetic analysis, donors in an Asian-associated ancestry cluster had fewer N-insertions in productive TCRs than the approximately 710-donor mean. Because counts were too low, seventeen rarely observed V segments, including chromosome 9 orphons, were left out of the earlier analysis of 500 to 650 of the donors. The cohort was sequenced for TCR beta chains only, and without alpha or paired-chain data the features that could be detected were limited. In an earlier analysis of approximately 590 of the donors, most TCR beta V segments appeared in productive rearrangements about 90% or about 30% of the time, broadly matching IMGT annotations. The classifier was reported to diagnose cytomegalovirus status with high specificity and sensitivity in both the original cohort and the validation cohort. Roughly uniform sequencing depth across donors was assumed in presence/absence analyses, although this assumption may not hold. According to a later analysis, TCR association rates differed among HLA loci, with DRB1 alleles showing the most associated TCRs and HLA-C alleles showing the fewest. A group of highly shared sequence variants was considered likely to be a technical artifact of the sequencing pipeline. The study listed around 160 TCR beta chains as associated with cytomegalovirus. According to a later analysis, parvovirus B19, influenza, CMV and Epstein-Barr virus appeared linked to several top co-occurrence clusters. In a later analysis, most CMV-associated TCR beta chains were found to appear HLA-restricted, with HLA associations seemingly driven largely by CMV exposure. Because some donors lacked HLA typing at each locus, the association tests relied only on the typed subset.

About this clone: No antigen is known for it. No base quality information exists; no much larger clone differs at one position.

The cohort comprised around 690 healthy bone marrow donors. Cohort members were all nominally healthy when sampled, although unrecorded immune exposures were likely present. The donor tested CMV seronegative, placing the donor among the roughly 350 seronegative members of the cohort. A peripheral blood sample was collected from each donor, and TCR beta sequencing was performed on peripheral blood mononuclear cells. The Qiagen DNeasy Blood Extraction Kit was used to extract genomic DNA from the blood cell samples. The CDR3 starts with the cysteine, ends with the phenylalanine, and has 14 residues. Solely the CDR3 DNA is kept, with 42 bases framed from the first base. The germline V gene gives CDR1 as SGHNT and CDR2 as YENEEA. V loses 5 bases, J loses 4 bases, and the germline ends lie 12 bases apart. Library creation used the immunoSEQ multiplex PCR assay. A mixture of 60 forward primers for TCR Vbeta segments and 13 reverse primers for TCR Jbeta segments was used in the multiplex PCR. Amplification of the CDR3 region of rearranged TCR beta genes was performed with a multiplex PCR assay on genomic DNA. The amplified TCR beta libraries were sequenced on the Illumina HiSeq System as 87-base-pair reads. In the authors' own workflow: A later analysis tallied around 80 million unique TCR beta chains across the 610 or so repertoires, and around 12 million of those chains were shared by two or more donors. Raw reads were error-corrected and collapsed into unique sequences by a nearest-neighbor algorithm in which closely related sequences were merged to remove PCR and sequencing errors. Alignment of CDR3 sequences to IMGT reference sequences was used to assign V, D and J gene segments. For a sequence to be retained, at least a six-nucleotide match to both a V gene segment and a J gene segment was required. Rearrangements were called productive when the CDR3 lacked stop codons and stayed in frame with V and J; all others were non-productive. Following IMGT convention, CDR3 was defined as the stretch from the second conserved V-encoded cysteine up to the conserved J-encoded phenylalanine. Sequences without an unambiguous match to a single V gene segment were excluded from the earlier analysis of almost 600 of the donors. An earlier analysis of several hundred of the donors called V segments functional above 56.7% productive rearrangements and segregating when the between-donor standard deviation exceeded 5%. A statistical classification framework was built to diagnose cytomegalovirus status from the catalog of TCR beta chain sequences. V and J gene assignment, in a later analysis, came from comparing TCR nucleotide sequences with IMGT/GENE-DB human TR gene sequences. The TCRdist pipeline was used in a later analysis to assign CDR3 sequences and most-parsimonious VDJ recombination scenarios. In a later analysis, every TCR beta chain was defined by the combination of its CDR3 amino acid sequence and its V-gene family, and reads without a unique V-gene family were dropped. A later analysis removed nearly 600 highly shared, low-generation-probability nucleotide sequences to deal with suspected cross-contamination and a sequencing artifact. For each public chain, a later analysis derived a clonal expansion index from normalized ranks of inferred template counts within each repertoire. A later analysis computed generation probabilities with a VDJ recombination model fitted to out-of-frame rearrangements, and checked the results against IGoR. A later analysis scored TCR-TCR, TCR-HLA and TCR-CMV co-occurrence with hypergeometric tests, applying a repertoire-size bias correction to TCR pairs. In a later analysis, false discovery rates were estimated by permuting HLA or CMV assignments 20 times. In a later analysis, co-occurring TCRs were grouped using DBSCAN, and TCRdist sequence similarity was added for clustering within HLA-allele-positive subsets. Co-occurrence clustering excluded repertoires with fewer than 30,000 or more than 120,000 public chains, plus five with anomalous nucleotide sharing. The table comes from immuneACCESS by way of TCRdb, which keeps in-frame sequences with V and J called. Part of the clones is missing from these tables; in studies checked, under half for an unresolved V gene and the rest for unknown reasons. That table is the source of V, J and clone size, and D and trimming were worked out from the DNA. The sample has 180,000 or so clones on record, about four fifths of them singletons. Clones ranked in the top ten supply approximately 1.5% of the sample.

This chain joins TRBV11-3 to TRBJ2-1; matching of 5 bases hints at TRBD2 as the D gene. The TCR sequence derives from a male donor in good health and CMV-seronegative. The sequencing sample was made of PBMCs. This receptor has the CDR3 CASSRRTEYNEQFF. In nucleotide form, the sequence is TGTGCCAGCAGCCGACGGACTGAATACAATGAGCAGTTCTTC.